This paragraph reports one TCR beta chain. Its antigen is unknown. Unmatched junction bases numbered 4, after V lost 0 bases and J lost 4 bases. Looked up from germline, CDR1 is MNHNY and CDR2 is SVGAGI (reference sequence). The CDR3 length is 15 residues. Then a second PCR, running about 6 to 12 cycles, was carried out with a sample-barcoded 5' primer and a J-beta primer mix. TCRdb used MiXCR to reprocess the 5' RACE reads, holding one entry per CDR3 protein. The sample holds some 780,000 distinct CDR3 sequences, 56% seen once. The sample comes from a study of blood T cells in healthy people across ages. Study-wide results and caveats: Without sorted subsets, naive and antigen-experienced compartments could not be conclusively compared. Getting older went along with TCR beta diversity per million T cells dropping roughly linearly.

This chain connects TRBV6-6 to TRBJ2-3; TRBD1 matches 7 bases. The sample consisted of blood. The receptor was isolated from a man between 35 and 55 years old in good health. CDR3 loop: CASSYSRGRADTQYF. The DNA of the CDR3 is TGTGCCAGCAGTTACTCAAGGGGGCGCGCAGATACGCAGTATTTT.